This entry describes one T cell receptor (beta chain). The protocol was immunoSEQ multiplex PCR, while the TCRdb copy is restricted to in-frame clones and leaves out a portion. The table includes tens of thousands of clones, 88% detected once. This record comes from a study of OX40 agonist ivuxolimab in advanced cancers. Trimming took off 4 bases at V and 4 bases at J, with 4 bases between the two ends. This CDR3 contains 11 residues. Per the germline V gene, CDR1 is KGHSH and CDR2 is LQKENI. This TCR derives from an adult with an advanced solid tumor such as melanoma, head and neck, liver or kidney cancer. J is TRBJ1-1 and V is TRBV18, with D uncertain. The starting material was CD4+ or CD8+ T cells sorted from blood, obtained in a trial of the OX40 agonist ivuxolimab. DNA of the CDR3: TGTGCCAGCTCACTAGTCACTGAAGCTTTCTTT. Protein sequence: CASSLVTEAFF.